This paragraph reports one T cell receptor (beta chain). The record originates from a study of cytomegalovirus exposure and HLA in healthy donors. Amplification used 60 Vbeta primers and 13 Jbeta primers. Profiled with immunoSEQ multiplex PCR; TCRdb holds only in-frame clones, not every one. This table has about 120,000 clones, around 74% appearing once. The source of this sequence is a man aged 55-75 years in good health and CMV-seropositive. Input material: PBMCs.

CDR3 DNA sequence: TGCGCCAGCAGCTTGGACACTACCCAAGAGACCCAGTACTTC. As protein: CASSLDTTQETQYF. This chain uses TRBV5-1 with TRBJ2-5; D is ambiguous. V was clipped by 0 bases and J by 1 base, with 7 bases between them. CDR1 SGHRS and CDR2 YFSETQ come from the germline V gene. CDR3 size: 14 residues. The full variable domain, completed using reference TRBV5-1 and TRBJ2-5, is KAGVTQTPRYLIKTRGQQVTLSCSPISGHRSVSWYQQTPGQGLQFLFEYFSETQRNKGNFPGRFSGRQFSNSRSEMNVSTLELGDSALYLCASSLDTTQETQYFGPGTRLLVL.